Each of the 21 T cell receptor beta chains below was sequenced from the same sample in a study of blood T cell repertoires in COVID-19. Sequencing was performed with immunoSEQ multiplex PCR; in TCRdb, only in-frame clones are kept and a portion is missing. The sample yields 100,000 or so clones, about 90% seen once. Sequenced: peripheral blood. These receptors were obtained from a woman aged 30 to 39 with acute or convalescent COVID-19.

This chain uses TRBV6-5 with TRBJ1-3; no definite D call. Per the germline V gene, CDR1 is MNHEY and CDR2 is SVGAGI. The V end lost 7 bases, the J end lost 2 bases, and 6 bases lay between the germline ends. The CDR3 totals 12 residues. Written as DNA, the CDR3 is TGTGCCAGCACTCCTACTGGAAACACCATATATTTT. It translates to CASTPTGNTIYF.

This clone was recorded only once. V gene TRBV12-3 or TRBV12-4 combines with J gene TRBJ2-3; no reliable D call. The CDR3 has 12 residues. V gave up 7 bases and J gave up 4 bases, with 9 bases separating them. The CDR3 region has the DNA TGTGCCAGCACCCCCCCCGCAGATACGCAGTATTTT. Protein sequence: CASTPPADTQYF.

This chain links TRBV6-1 with TRBJ1-1; D may be TRBD1 (5 bases). In germline, CDR1 is MNHNS, CDR2 SASEGT. This CDR3 spans 16 amino acids. Trimming removed 2 bases at V and 4 bases at J, with 17 bases between. The CDR3 here is CASSEHVGRAVTEAFF. CDR3 in DNA: TGTGCCAGCAGTGAACATGTTGGCAGGGCGGTCACTGAAGCTTTCTTT.

This sequence joins TRBV7-9 and TRBJ1-1; D call uncertain. This CDR3 region has 14 residues. CDR1 and CDR2 (germline): SEHNR, FQNEAQ (reference sequence). V gave up 2 bases and J gave up 1 base, with 8 bases separating them. The CDR3 loop is CASSLQASNTEAFF. CDR3 sequence (DNA): TGTGCCAGCAGCTTACAGGCCTCGAACACTGAAGCTTTCTTT.

The CDR3 DNA is TGTGCCAGCAGGCGGGACTCGCTACCGGGGGAGCTGTTTTTT. Its protein product is CASRRDSLPGELFF. The rearrangement joins TRBV7-2 to TRBJ2-2, with D possibly being TRBD2 (6 bases). Trimming took 6 bases from V and 8 from J, leaving 16 bases between them. The CDR3 extends over 14 amino acids. The germline V gene has CDR1 SGHTA and CDR2 FQGNSA.

The rearrangement joins TRBV7-8 to TRBJ1-1; unclear D gene. Germline V gene lookup returns CDR1 SGHVS and CDR2 FQNEAQ. The CDR3 is 11 amino acids. V was pared by 1 base and J by 11 bases, with 8 bases between. This CDR3 is CASSLDWRAFF. The CDR3, as DNA: TGTGCCAGCAGCTTAGATTGGCGGGCTTTCTTT.

This clone is a singleton in its sample. This chain connects TRBV4-2 to TRBJ2-7; D is unclear. V lost 1 base and J lost 2, with 15 bases in between. CDR1 is LGHNA, CDR2 YNFKEQ, per germline. The length of the CDR3 is 16 residues. CDR3 nucleotides: TGTGCCAGCAGCCAAGGAACAAAAGGCGACACCTACGAGCAGTACTTC. It yields the protein CASSQGTKGDTYEQYF.

This clone is a singleton in its sample. The chain carries TRBV27 and TRBJ1-3; no clear D. CDR1 and CDR2 from the germline V gene are MNHEY and SMNVEV (reference sequence). V was pared by 4 bases and J by 4 bases, with 8 bases between. The CDR3 has 13 amino acids. CDR3 nucleotide sequence: TGTGCCAGCAGTTCAACACCAGGAAACACCATATATTTT. It translates to CASSSTPGNTIYF.

The chain couples TRBV5-1 to TRBJ1-4, with D perhaps TRBD1 (6 bases). CDR1 and CDR2 from the germline V gene are SGHRS and YFSETQ. CDR3 length: 15 amino acids. V was clipped by 4 bases and J by 6 bases, with 16 bases between them. Written as DNA, the CDR3 is TGCGCCAGCAGCGCTGGGACACAAAGAGATGAAAAACTGTTTTTT. It codes for CASSAGTQRDEKLFF.

The chain carries TRBV7-2 and TRBJ1-1; 7 bases are shared with TRBD1. The CDR3 is 15 amino acids. Germline CDR1 and CDR2: SGHTA and FQGNSA. V lost 2 bases to trimming and J lost 3 bases; unmatched junction nucleotides: 6. CDR3 residues: CASSLQDRVYTEAFF. In DNA, the CDR3 is TGTGCCAGCAGCTTACAAGACAGGGTTTACACTGAAGCTTTCTTT.

In this sample, this clone turned up a few times. The chain recombines TRBV2 with TRBJ1-6; D is possibly TRBD1 (5 bases). The CDR3 spans 14 residues. V shed 1 base and J shed 7 bases, with 8 bases lying between them. Germline CDR1 is SNHLY and CDR2 is FYNNEI. The CDR3 loop is CASSEGRANSPLHF. The CDR3 bases are TGTGCCAGCAGTGAAGGCAGGGCCAATTCACCCCTCCACTTT.

This chain connects TRBV7-3 to TRBJ2-1, with TRBD2 as a possible D gene (5 bases). CDR1 SGHTA and CDR2 FQGTGA come from the germline V gene. The V end lost 3 bases, the J end lost 7 bases, and 13 bases lay between the germline ends. This CDR3 is 14 amino acids long. The DNA of the CDR3 is TGTGCCAGCAGCTTCCCCGGGGTTGGAAATGAGCAGTTCTTC. Translation: CASSFPGVGNEQFF.

The chain is built from TRBV28 and TRBJ2-1, with D perhaps TRBD2 (5 bases). V was shortened by 4 bases and J by 0 bases, with 13 bases between the two germline ends. This CDR3 region has 16 residues. Germline lookup yields CDR1 MDHEN and CDR2 SYDVKM. The CDR3 loop is CASSSSGTFSYNEQFF. CDR3 coding DNA: TGTGCCAGCAGTTCCAGCGGAACCTTCTCCTACAATGAGCAGTTCTTC. The complete variable domain, with remaining parts taken from reference TRBV28 and TRBJ2-1, reads DVKVTQSSRYLVKRTGEKVFLECVQDMDHENMFWYRQDPGLGLRLIYFSYDVKMKEKGDIPEGYSVSREKKERFSLILESASTNQTSMYLCASSSSGTFSYNEQFFGPGTRLTVL.

The gene calls are TRBV24-1 and TRBJ2-1; tentatively, D is TRBD1 (5 bases). The CDR3 is made up of 18 amino acids. Germline lookup yields CDR1 KGHDR and CDR2 SFDVKD. The V gene lost 4 bases and the J gene lost 1 base, with 19 bases spanning the gap. The CDR3 DNA is TGTGCCACCAGTGACCCCCGCCTCAGGGAAGCTTCCTACAATGAGCAGTTCTTC. It encodes CATSDPRLREASYNEQFF.

V usage is TRBV19 and J usage is TRBJ2-1, with a weak D call TRBD1 (6 bases). CDR3 length equals 13 residues. V lost 10 bases, J lost 4 bases, and 14 bases lay in between. Germline V CDR1 and CDR2: LNHDA, SQIVND (reference sequence). The CDR3 bases are TGTGCCACTGAGACAGGTATATACAATGAGCAGTTCTTC. Its protein product is CATETGIYNEQFF.

This clone was counted ten times or more. The chain carries TRBV19 and TRBJ1-5, with TRBD1 as a possible D gene (6 bases). The CDR3 loop spans 15 amino acids. Germline lookup yields CDR1 LNHDA and CDR2 SQIVND (reference sequence). Trimming took off 6 bases at V and 0 bases at J, with 12 bases between the two ends. CDR3: CASSRTVDSNQPQHF. The CDR3, as DNA: TGTGCCAGTAGCCGGACAGTCGATAGCAATCAGCCCCAGCATTTT.

This clone came up a few times. The CDR3 loop reads CASSTDRENTEAFF. The CDR3 DNA sequence: TGTGCCAGTAGTACGGACAGGGAGAACACTGAAGCTTTCTTT. The chain employs TRBV19 and TRBJ1-1, with 8 bases aligning to TRBD1. Germline assignment: CDR1 LNHDA and CDR2 SQIVND (reference sequence). V lost 4 bases, J lost 1 base, and 2 bases stayed unmatched. The CDR3 runs 14 residues.

This clone was seen a single time. This chain uses TRBV7-9 with TRBJ1-2; unclear D gene. V lost 2 bases, J lost 7 bases, and 20 bases lay in between. This CDR3 has 16 amino acids. Germline loops: CDR1 SEHNR, CDR2 FQNEAQ (reference sequence). The CDR3 region is CASSLIPTVQVTGYTF. The CDR3 nucleotides read TGTGCCAGCAGCTTAATCCCAACAGTCCAAGTCACTGGCTACACCTTC.

The rearrangement links TRBV10-2 to TRBJ2-6; 11 bases line up with TRBD1. Unmatched junction bases numbered 8, after V lost 8 bases and J lost 2 bases. The CDR3 spans 17 residues. Looked up from germline, CDR1 is WSHSY and CDR2 is SAAADI. CDR3 sequence reads: CASGTGGLSAGANVLTF. The CDR3, as DNA: TGCGCCAGCGGGACAGGGGGTCTTTCCGCTGGGGCCAACGTCCTGACTTTC.

V usage is TRBV29-1 and J usage is TRBJ2-7, with D possibly TRBD2 on 7 matching bases. The germline gives CDR1 SQVTM, CDR2 ANQGSEA. Trimming took off 5 bases at V and 2 bases at J, with 25 bases between the two ends. The CDR3 spans 17 residues. CDR3 in DNA: TGCAGCGTTCGCACTTCCCTTACGGGGGGCCAAACCTACGAGCAGTACTTC. Translation gives CSVRTSLTGGQTYEQYF.

This chain connects TRBV5-1 to TRBJ2-1; 15 nucleotides agree with TRBD2. V dropped 3 bases and J dropped 8; count of bases not matched to a gene: 3. This CDR3 is built from 15 residues. Germline CDR1 reads SGHRS; CDR2 reads YFSETQ. CDR3 amino acids: CASSWTSGGAYEQFF. The CDR3 coding sequence is TGCGCCAGCAGCTGGACTAGCGGGGGGGCCTATGAGCAGTTCTTC.